This TCR beta chain was sequenced during a study of blood T cell repertoires in COVID-19. This clone was counted only a few times. This CDR3 is built from 15 residues. CDR1 and CDR2 (germline): MNHEY, SVGEGT. V was pared by 5 bases and J by 0 bases, with 14 bases between. Only in-frame clones appear in the TCRdb table, and some are missing; sequencing was by immunoSEQ multiplex PCR. This table holds 70,000 to 95,000 clones, roughly nine tenths found once. Sequences were obtained from peripheral blood. This receptor was taken from a human donor with active COVID-19. The donor label of this sample is uncertain. The chain employs TRBV6-2 or TRBV6-3 and TRBJ2-7, with D possibly matching TRBD1 (6 bases). Here the CDR3 reads CASSKETGASYEQYF. The CDR3 DNA is TGTGCCAGCAGTAAAGAGACAGGCGCCTCCTACGAGCAGTACTTC.